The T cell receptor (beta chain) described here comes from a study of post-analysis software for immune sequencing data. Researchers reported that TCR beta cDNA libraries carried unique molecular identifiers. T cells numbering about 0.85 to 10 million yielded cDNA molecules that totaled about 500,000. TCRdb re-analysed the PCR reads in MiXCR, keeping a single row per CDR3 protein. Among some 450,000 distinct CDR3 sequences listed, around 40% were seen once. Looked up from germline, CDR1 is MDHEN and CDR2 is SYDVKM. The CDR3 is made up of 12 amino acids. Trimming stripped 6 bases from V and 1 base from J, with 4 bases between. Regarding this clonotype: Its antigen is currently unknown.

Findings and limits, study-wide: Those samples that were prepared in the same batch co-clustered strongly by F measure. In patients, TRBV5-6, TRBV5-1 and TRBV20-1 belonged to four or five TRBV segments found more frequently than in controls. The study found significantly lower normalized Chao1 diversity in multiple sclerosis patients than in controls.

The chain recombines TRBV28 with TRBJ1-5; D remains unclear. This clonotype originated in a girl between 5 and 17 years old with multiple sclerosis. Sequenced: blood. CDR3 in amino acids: CASRKSNQPQHF. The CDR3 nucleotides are TGTGCCAGCAGAAAAAGCAATCAGCCCCAGCATTTT. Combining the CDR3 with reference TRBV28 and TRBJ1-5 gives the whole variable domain DVKVTQSSRYLVKRTGEKVFLECVQDMDHENMFWYRQDPGLGLRLIYFSYDVKMKEKGDIPEGYSVSREKKERFSLILESASTNQTSMYLCASRKSNQPQHFGDGTRLSIL.